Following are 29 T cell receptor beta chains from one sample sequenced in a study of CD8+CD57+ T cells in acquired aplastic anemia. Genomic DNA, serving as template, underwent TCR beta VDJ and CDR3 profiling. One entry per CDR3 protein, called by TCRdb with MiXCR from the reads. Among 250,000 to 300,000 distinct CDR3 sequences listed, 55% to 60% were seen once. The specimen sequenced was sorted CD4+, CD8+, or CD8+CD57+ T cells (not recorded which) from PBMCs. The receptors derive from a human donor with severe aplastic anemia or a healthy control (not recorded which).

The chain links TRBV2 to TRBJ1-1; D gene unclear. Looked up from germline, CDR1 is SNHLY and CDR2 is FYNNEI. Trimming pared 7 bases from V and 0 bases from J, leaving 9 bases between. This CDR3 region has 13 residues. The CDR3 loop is CASNVQVNTEAFF. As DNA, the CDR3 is TGTGCCAGCAACGTCCAGGTGAACACTGAAGCTTTCTTT.

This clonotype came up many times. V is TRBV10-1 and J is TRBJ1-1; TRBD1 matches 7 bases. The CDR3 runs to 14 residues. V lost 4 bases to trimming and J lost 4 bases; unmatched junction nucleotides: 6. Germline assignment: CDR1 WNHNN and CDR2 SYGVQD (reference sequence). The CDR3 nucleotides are TGCGCCAGCAGTGGAAGGGACAGAGGCACTGAAGCTTTCTTT. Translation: CASSGRDRGTEAFF.

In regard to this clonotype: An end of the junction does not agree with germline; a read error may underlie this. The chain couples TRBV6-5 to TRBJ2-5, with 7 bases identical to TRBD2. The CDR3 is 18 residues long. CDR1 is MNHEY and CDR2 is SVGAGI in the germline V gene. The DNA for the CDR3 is TGTGCCAGCAGTTACTCTTGGGGAGGACTAGGACCGGGAGAGACCCAGTATTTC. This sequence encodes CASSYSWGGLGPGETQYF.

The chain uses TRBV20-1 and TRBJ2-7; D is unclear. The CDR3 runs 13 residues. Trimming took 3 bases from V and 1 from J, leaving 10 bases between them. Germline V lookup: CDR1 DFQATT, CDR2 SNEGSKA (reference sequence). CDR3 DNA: TGCAGTGCTAGTCTCCAACAATCCTACGAGCAGTACTTC. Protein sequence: CSASLQQSYEQYF.

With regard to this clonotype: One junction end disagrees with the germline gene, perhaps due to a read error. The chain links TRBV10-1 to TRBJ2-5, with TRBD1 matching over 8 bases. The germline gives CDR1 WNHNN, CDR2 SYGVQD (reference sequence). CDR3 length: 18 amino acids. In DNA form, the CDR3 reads TGCGCCGCACCCCCAAGGACAGGGCTACCCCTCTCCCAAGAGGCCCAGTACTTC. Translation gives CAAPPRTGLPLSQEAQYF.

In DNA, the CDR3 is TGTGCCAGCAGCTTAGTCCATTCAGGGAACAATGAGCAGTTCTTC. Residues: CASSLVHSGNNEQFF. The chain has TRBV11-2 and TRBJ2-1, with a possible D match to TRBD1 (5 bases). The CDR3 contains 15 residues. V dropped 1 base and J dropped 5 bases, with 12 bases sitting between them. Germline assignment: CDR1 SGHAT and CDR2 FQNNGV.

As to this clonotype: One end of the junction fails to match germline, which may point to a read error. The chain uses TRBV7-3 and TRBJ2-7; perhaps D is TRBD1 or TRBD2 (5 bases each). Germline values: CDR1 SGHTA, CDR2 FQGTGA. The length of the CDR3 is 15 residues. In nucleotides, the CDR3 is TGTGCCAGTAGTATCCAGATGATGGGGGAATACGAGCAGTGCTTC. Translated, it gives CASSIQMMGEYEQCF.

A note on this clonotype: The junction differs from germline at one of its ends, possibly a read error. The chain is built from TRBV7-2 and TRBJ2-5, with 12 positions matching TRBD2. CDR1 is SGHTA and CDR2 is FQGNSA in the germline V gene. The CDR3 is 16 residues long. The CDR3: CASHNPSGGAWETQYF. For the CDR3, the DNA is TGCGCCAGCCACAACCCTAGCGGGGGGGCCTGGGAGACCCAGTACTTC.

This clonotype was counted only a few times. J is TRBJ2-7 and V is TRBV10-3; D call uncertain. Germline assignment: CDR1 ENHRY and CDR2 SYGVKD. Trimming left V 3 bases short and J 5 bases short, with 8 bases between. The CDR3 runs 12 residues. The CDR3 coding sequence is TGTGCCATCAGTGATTTAACCCACGAGCAGTACTTC. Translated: CAISDLTHEQYF.

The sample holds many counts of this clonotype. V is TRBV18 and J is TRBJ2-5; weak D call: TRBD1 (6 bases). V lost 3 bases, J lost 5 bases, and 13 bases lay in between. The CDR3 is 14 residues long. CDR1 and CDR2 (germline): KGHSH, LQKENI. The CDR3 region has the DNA TGTGCCAGCTCACCCAGCTTCACAGGGGAGACCCAGTACTTC. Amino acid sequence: CASSPSFTGETQYF.

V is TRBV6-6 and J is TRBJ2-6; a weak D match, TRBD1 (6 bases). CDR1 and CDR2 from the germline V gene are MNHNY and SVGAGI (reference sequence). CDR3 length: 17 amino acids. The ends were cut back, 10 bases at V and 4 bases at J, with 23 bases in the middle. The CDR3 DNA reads TGTGCCACCCGACAGGCCCAAGGGGAATCGGGGGCCAACGTCCTGACTTTC. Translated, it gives CATRQAQGESGANVLTF.

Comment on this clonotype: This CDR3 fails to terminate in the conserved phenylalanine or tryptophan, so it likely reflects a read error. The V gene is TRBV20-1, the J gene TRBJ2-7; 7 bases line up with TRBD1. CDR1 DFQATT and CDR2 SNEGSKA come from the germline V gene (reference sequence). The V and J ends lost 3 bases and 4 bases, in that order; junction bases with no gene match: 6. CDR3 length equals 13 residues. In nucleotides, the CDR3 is TGCAGTGCTAGGAGTGACAGGGTTTACGAGCAGTACCTC. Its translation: CSARSDRVYEQYL.

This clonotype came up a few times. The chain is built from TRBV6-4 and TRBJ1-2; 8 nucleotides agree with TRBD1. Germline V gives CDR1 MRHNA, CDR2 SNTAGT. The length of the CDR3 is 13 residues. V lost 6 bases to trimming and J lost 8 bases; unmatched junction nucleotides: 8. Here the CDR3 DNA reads TGTGCCAGCAGCCCCGGGACAGGAGTCGGCTACACCTTC. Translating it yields CASSPGTGVGYTF.

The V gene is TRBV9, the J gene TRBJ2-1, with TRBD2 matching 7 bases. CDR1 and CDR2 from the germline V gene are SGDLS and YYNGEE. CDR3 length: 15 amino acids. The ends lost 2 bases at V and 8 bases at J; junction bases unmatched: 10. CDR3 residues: CASSVTSLTVDEQFF. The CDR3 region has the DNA TGTGCCAGCAGCGTGACTAGCTTGACGGTGGATGAGCAGTTCTTC.

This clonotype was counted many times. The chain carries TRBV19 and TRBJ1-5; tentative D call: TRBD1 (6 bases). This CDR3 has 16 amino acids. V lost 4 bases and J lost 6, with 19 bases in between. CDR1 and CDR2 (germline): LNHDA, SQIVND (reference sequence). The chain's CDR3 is CASSTTGMRRGQPQHF. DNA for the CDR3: TGTGCCAGTAGTACAACAGGGATGAGGAGGGGTCAGCCCCAGCATTTT.

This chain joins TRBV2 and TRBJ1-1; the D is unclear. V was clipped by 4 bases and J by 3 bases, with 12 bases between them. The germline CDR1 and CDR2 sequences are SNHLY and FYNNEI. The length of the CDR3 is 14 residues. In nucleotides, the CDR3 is TGTGCCAGCAGTGTAAGAGGGAAACACACTGAAGCTTTCTTT. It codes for CASSVRGKHTEAFF.

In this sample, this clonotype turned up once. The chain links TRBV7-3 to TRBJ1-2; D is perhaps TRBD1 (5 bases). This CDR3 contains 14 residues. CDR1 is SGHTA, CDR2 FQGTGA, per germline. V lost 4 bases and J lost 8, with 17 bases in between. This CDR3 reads CASSSTGTVAGYTF. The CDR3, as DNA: TGTGCCAGCAGCTCTACCGGGACGGTGGCGGGCTACACCTTC.

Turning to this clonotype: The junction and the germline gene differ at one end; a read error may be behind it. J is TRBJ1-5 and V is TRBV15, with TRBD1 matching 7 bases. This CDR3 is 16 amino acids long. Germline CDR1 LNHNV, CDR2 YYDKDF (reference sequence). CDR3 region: CATSLSTGYGNQPQHF. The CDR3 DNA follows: TGTGCCACCAGCCTCTCGACAGGGTACGGCAATCAGCCCCAGCACTTT.

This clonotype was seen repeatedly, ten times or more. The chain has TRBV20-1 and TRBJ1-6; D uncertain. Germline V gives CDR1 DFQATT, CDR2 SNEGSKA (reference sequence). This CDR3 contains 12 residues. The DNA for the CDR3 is TGCAGCATAAAAAGAGGGAATTCACCCCTCCACTTT. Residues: CSIKRGNSPLHF.

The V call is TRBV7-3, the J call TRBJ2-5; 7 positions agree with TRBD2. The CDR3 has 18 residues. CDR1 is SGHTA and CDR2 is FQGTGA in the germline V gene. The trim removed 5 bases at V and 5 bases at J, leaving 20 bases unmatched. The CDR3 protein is CASSRGPTSAGSVETQYF. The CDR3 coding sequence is TGTGCCAGCAGCCGCGGACCCACTTCAGCGGGGTCAGTGGAGACCCAGTACTTC.

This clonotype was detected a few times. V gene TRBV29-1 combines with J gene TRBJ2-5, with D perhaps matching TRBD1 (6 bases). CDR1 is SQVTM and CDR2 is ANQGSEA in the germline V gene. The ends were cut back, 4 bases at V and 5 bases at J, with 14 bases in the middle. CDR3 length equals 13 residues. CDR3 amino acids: CSVVNRVVETQYF. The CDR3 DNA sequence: TGCAGCGTTGTGAACAGGGTTGTGGAGACCCAGTACTTC.

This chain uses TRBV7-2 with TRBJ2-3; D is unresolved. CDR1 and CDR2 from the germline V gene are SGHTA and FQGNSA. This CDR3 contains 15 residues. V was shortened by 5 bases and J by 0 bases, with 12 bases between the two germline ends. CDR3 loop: CTSSPTVRSTDTQYF. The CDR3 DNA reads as TGTACCAGCAGCCCCACGGTTAGAAGCACAGATACGCAGTATTTT. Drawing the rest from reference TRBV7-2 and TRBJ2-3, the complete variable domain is GAGVSQSPSNKVTEKGKDVELRCDPISGHTALYWYRQSLGQGLEFLIYFQGNSAPDKSGLPSDRFSAERTGGSVSTLTIQRTQQEDSAVYLCTSSPTVRSTDTQYFGPGTRLTVL.

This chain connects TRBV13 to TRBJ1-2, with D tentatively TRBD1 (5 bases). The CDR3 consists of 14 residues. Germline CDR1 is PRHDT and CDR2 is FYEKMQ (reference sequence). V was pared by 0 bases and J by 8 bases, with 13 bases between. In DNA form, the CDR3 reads TGTGCCAGCAGCTTAGGGGGACGGGGTTTGGGCTACACCTTC. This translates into CASSLGGRGLGYTF. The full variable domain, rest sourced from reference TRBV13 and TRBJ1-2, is AAGVIQSPRHLIKEKRETATLKCYPIPRHDTVYWYQQGPGQDPQFLISFYEKMQSDKGSIPDRFSAQQFSDYHSELNMSSLELGDSALYFCASSLGGRGLGYTFGSGTRLTVV.

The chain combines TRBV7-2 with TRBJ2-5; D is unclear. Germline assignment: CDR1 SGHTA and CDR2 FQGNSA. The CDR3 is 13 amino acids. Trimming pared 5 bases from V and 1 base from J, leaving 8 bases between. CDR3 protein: CASSPGFQETQYF. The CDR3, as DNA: TGTGCCAGCAGCCCAGGATTCCAAGAGACCCAGTACTTC. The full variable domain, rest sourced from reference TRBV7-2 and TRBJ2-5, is GAGVSQSPSNKVTEKGKDVELRCDPISGHTALYWYRQSLGQGLEFLIYFQGNSAPDKSGLPSDRFSAERTGGSVSTLTIQRTQQEDSAVYLCASSPGFQETQYFGPGTRLLVL.

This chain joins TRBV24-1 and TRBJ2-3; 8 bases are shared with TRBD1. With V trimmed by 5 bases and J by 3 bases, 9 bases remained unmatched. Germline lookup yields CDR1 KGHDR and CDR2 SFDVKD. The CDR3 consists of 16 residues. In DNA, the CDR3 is TGTGCCACCAGTGCCGCCAGGGGGCTAAGGACAGATACGCAGTATTTT. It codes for CATSAARGLRTDTQYF.

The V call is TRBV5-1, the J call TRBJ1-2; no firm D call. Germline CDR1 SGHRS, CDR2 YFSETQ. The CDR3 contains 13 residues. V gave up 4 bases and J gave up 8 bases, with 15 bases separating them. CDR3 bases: TGCGCCAGCAGCCCCTGGGAAGGGAAGGGCTACACCTTC. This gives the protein CASSPWEGKGYTF.

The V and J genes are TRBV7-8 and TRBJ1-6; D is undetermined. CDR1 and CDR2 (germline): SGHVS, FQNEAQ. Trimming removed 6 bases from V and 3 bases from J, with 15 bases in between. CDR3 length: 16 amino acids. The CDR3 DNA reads TGTGCCAGCAGTTATTCTGGTCCTCGCTATAATTCACCCCTCCACTTT. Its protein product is CASSYSGPRYNSPLHF.

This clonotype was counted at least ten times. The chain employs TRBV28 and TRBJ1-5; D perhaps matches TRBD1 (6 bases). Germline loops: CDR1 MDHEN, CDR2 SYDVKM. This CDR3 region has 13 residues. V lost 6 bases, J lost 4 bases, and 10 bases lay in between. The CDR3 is CASRGGLNQPQHF. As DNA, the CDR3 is TGTGCCAGCAGGGGGGGCCTAAATCAGCCCCAGCATTTT.

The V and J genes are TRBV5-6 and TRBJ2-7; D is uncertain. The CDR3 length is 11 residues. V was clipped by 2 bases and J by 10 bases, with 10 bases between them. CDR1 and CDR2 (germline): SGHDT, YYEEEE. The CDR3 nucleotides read TGTGCCAGCAGCTTCGGTACCGCCCAGTACTTC. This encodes CASSFGTAQYF.